This T cell receptor (beta chain) comes out of a study of T-cell reconstitution after alpha-beta-depleted transplantation in children. General study results and limits: Surviving recipient T cells and thymic progenitors accounted for the high day-60 TCRbeta diversity observed in some patients. By about two months after transplant, alpha-beta T cells reportedly arose from several hundred graft clones that had expanded. From newly produced T cells came most of the T-cell counts and diversity one year after transplant.

There are a few counts of this clonotype. The antigen remains undetermined. Germline trimming cut 4 bases from V and 3 bases from J; bases unmatched to any gene: 5. From germline, CDR1 is SGHTA and CDR2 FQGNSA. CDR3 length: 16 residues. Library preparation (for TCRbeta) was performed with unique molecular identifiers. MiXCR, run by TCRdb on the PCR reads, gives a single entry per CDR3 protein. The sample lists roughly 670,000 distinct CDR3 sequences, about 12% occurring once. This receptor was obtained from a girl under 10 years old with congenital amegakaryocytic thrombocytopenia, due to receive a stem cell transplant. This chain joins TRBV7-2 and TRBJ2-5, with 13 bases lining up with TRBD2. Sequences were derived from PBMCs, sampled before TCRalphabeta/CD19-depleted stem cell transplant. This CDR3 is CASSSQGLAGKETQYF. In nucleotides, the CDR3 is TGTGCCAGCAGCTCACAGGGACTAGCGGGGAAAGAGACCCAGTACTTC.